These 4 T cell receptor beta chains were all obtained from the same sample, sequenced in a study of monozygotic twins with inflammatory bowel disease. TCRdb reprocessed the 5' RACE reads and keeps a single row for each CDR3 protein, giving no DNA. Its listing shows roughly 320,000 distinct CDR3 sequences. The sequenced material came from blood. The receptor source for this set is a human donor with ulcerative colitis or Crohn's disease, or a healthy co-twin of an affected twin (not recorded which).

The chain carries TRBV24-1 and TRBJ2-1; the D call of TRBD2 rests on TCRdb alone, since no DNA is present to check it. The CDR3 sequence is 18 residues long. The germline V gene encodes CDR1 KGHDR and CDR2 SFDVKD. The chain's CDR3 is CATSDSPNTSGSFDEQFF.

This chain joins TRBV19 and TRBJ1-2; TCRdb reports TRBD1, a call that lacks DNA to check it against. This CDR3 contains 15 residues. Germline values: CDR1 LNHDA, CDR2 SQIVND (reference sequence). CDR3 in amino acids: CASSITGQGEDGYTF.

This rearrangement joins TRBV12-3 or TRBV12-4 to TRBJ1-5; the TCRdb call, TRBD1, lacks DNA for checking. This CDR3 has 14 amino acids. The CDR3 sequence: CASRQGQGGQPQHF.

The gene calls are TRBV12-3 or TRBV12-4 and TRBJ2-1. The CDR3 consists of 15 residues. The CDR3 loop is CASSLVRSSYNEQFF.